The entry below describes one TCR beta chain. Its antigen is undetermined. The sample comes from a study of cytomegalovirus exposure and HLA in healthy donors. General study findings and limits: Overall, approximately 150 TCR beta chains were annotated as cytomegalovirus-associated.

V was pared by 4 bases and J by 1 base, with 7 bases between. The germline V gene has CDR1 LGHNA and CDR2 YSLEER. The CDR3 is 13 amino acids. The primer mix had 60 Vbeta and 13 Jbeta primers. Method: immunoSEQ multiplex PCR; TCRdb's copy keeps in-frame clones and lacks some. The sample records approximately 52,000 clones, roughly 70% being singletons. The sequenced material came from PBMCs. This receptor was taken from a man aged 35 to 55 in good health and CMV-seropositive. The chain employs TRBV4-3 and TRBJ1-1; perhaps TRBD1 as D (5 bases). The CDR3 DNA reads TGCGCCAGCAGCCCCGGGGGGAACACTGAAGCTTTCTTT. Encoded protein: CASSPGGNTEAFF.